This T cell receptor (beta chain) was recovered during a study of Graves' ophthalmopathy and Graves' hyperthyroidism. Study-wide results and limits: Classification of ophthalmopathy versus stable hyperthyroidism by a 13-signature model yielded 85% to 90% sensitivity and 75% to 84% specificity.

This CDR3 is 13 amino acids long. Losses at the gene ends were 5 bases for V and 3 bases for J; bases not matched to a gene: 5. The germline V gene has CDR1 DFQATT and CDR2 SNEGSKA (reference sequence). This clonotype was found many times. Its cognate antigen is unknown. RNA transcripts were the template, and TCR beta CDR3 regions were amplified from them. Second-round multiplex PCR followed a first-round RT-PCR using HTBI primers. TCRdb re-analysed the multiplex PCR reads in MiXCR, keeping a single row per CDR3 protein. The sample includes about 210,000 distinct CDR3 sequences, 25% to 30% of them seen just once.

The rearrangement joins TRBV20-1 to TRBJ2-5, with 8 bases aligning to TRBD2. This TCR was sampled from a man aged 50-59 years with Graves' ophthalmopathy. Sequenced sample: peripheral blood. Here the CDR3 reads CSALTSGEETQYF. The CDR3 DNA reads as TGCAGTGCTCTAACTAGCGGAGAAGAGACCCAGTACTTC.